Presented here are 24 T cell receptor beta chains from one specimen sequenced in a study of beta chain features in type 1 diabetes. Expressed TCRB transcripts were sequenced because the isolated RNA had all been reverse transcribed beforehand. Clones were read by immunoSEQ multiplex PCR, and TCRdb kept only the in-frame ones, dropping some. The profile shows 200,000 to 250,000 clones, 25% to 30% of them singletons. Material: central memory CD4+ T cells from blood. The receptors originated from a man younger than 45 in good health.

The gene calls are TRBV19 and TRBJ2-1; 9 bases agree with TRBD2. This CDR3 has 15 amino acids. From germline, CDR1 is LNHDA and CDR2 SQIVND (reference sequence). V lost 4 bases to trimming and J lost 4 bases; unmatched junction nucleotides: 5. For the CDR3, the DNA is TGTGCCAGTAGTACCACTAGCGGGCGATACAATGAGCAGTTCTTC. It codes for CASSTTSGRYNEQFF.

V gene TRBV18 combines with J gene TRBJ1-1; the D is unclear. The CDR3 runs 14 residues. Germline V CDR1 and CDR2: KGHSH, LQKENI. Between the trimmed V and J ends, which lost 6 bases and 4 bases, there was a span of 15 bases. The CDR3, as DNA: TGTGCCAGCTCGCCGAAGATCGAGGGCACTGAAGCTTTCTTT. Its translation is CASSPKIEGTEAFF.

The CDR3, as DNA: TGCGCCAGCAGTGAGACCCTGGCTACGGAGCAGTTCTTC. The encoded protein is CASSETLATEQFF. The chain couples TRBV10-1 to TRBJ2-1, with D hard to call. The CDR3 length is 13 residues. Germline CDR1 is WNHNN and CDR2 is SYGVQD (reference sequence). V lost 2 bases, J lost 10 bases, and 12 bases lay in between.

The chain links TRBV30 to TRBJ2-7; D is perhaps TRBD1 or TRBD2 (6 bases each). Per the germline V gene, CDR1 is GTSNPN and CDR2 is SVGIG (reference sequence). Between the trimmed V and J ends, which lost 0 bases and 4 bases, there was a span of 13 bases. The CDR3 consists of 14 residues. CDR3 residues: CAWSVGGSVYEQYF. In nucleotides, the CDR3 is TGTGCCTGGAGTGTAGGGGGGAGTGTGTACGAGCAGTACTTC.

The table lists this clone with a count of one. V usage is TRBV5-1 and J usage is TRBJ1-2; D gene unclear. CDR1 is SGHRS, CDR2 YFSETQ, per germline. The V end was cut by 4 bases, the J end by 8 bases, with 15 bases between. The length of the CDR3 is 13 residues. The CDR3 nucleotides are TGCGCCAGCAGCCTGACCCCTGCCCTCGGCTACACCTTC. Its protein product is CASSLTPALGYTF.

This clone was counted only a few times. The chain combines TRBV29-1 with TRBJ1-2; D call uncertain. V dropped 0 bases and J dropped 6 bases, with 8 bases sitting between them. The CDR3 covers 12 residues. The germline V gene has CDR1 SQVTM and CDR2 ANQGSEA. The CDR3 loop is CSVEDPLDGYTF. The CDR3 DNA is TGCAGCGTTGAAGATCCGTTGGATGGCTACACCTTC.

The chain combines TRBV4-3 with TRBJ2-7, with D perhaps matching TRBD2 (5 bases). From germline, CDR1 is LGHNA and CDR2 YSLEER. Trimming pared 5 bases from V and 0 bases from J, leaving 14 bases between. The length of the CDR3 is 15 residues. CDR3 residues: CASSEDFGSSYEQYF. The CDR3 DNA is TGCGCCAGCAGCGAGGACTTCGGTAGCTCCTACGAGCAGTACTTC.

This clone was observed a few times. The chain combines TRBV20-1 with TRBJ2-1; D is unresolved. The V end was cut by 0 bases, the J end by 14 bases, with 11 bases between. There are 11 residues in the CDR3. CDR1 is DFQATT, CDR2 SNEGSKA, per germline (reference sequence). The CDR3 nucleotides are TGCAGTGCTAGAGATCAGAGGAGTAAGTTCTTC. It specifies CSARDQRSKFF.

There are a few counts of this clone. The chain uses TRBV18 and TRBJ2-7; D may be TRBD1 (6 bases). V was trimmed by 2 bases and J by 5 bases, leaving 10 bases between them. Germline CDR1 is KGHSH and CDR2 is LQKENI. There are 13 residues in the CDR3. The DNA of the CDR3 is TGTGCCAGCTCACCAGACAGGATCAACGAGCAGTACTTC. Protein sequence: CASSPDRINEQYF.

The rearrangement links TRBV2 to TRBJ1-5; D gene uncertain. CDR1 and CDR2 from the germline V gene are SNHLY and FYNNEI. The CDR3 has 13 residues. Trimming took off 7 bases at V and 0 bases at J, with 7 bases between the two ends. In nucleotides, the CDR3 is TGTGCCAGCAATCCGTATAGCAATCAGCCCCAGCATTTT. It translates to CASNPYSNQPQHF.

This clone was seen only a few times. This sequence joins TRBV4-3 and TRBJ2-5, with D possibly being TRBD1 (6 bases). The CDR3 totals 15 residues. Germline loops: CDR1 LGHNA, CDR2 YSLEER. The V end was cut by 1 base, the J end by 4 bases, with 13 bases between. CDR3 region: CASSQGQATGETQYF. The CDR3 nucleotides are TGCGCCAGCAGCCAAGGACAGGCCACGGGAGAGACCCAGTACTTC.

This clone has at least ten counts. This chain links TRBV4-1 with TRBJ2-2; maybe TRBD2 (6 bases). The germline V gene encodes CDR1 MGHRA and CDR2 YSYEKL. The CDR3 consists of 16 residues. Trimming shortened V by 4 bases and J by 0 bases, and 12 bases separated the two germline ends. This chain's CDR3 is CASSLLPGANTGELFF. The CDR3 nucleotides read TGCGCCAGCAGCCTGCTTCCGGGGGCGAACACCGGGGAGCTGTTTTTT.

V and J are TRBV7-8 and TRBJ2-3, with unresolved D. The CDR3 has 14 residues. Germline V gives CDR1 SGHVS, CDR2 FQNEAQ. Trimming removed 0 bases at V and 5 bases at J, with 9 bases between. This CDR3 reads CASSLAVTGDTQYF. The CDR3 coding sequence is TGTGCCAGCAGCTTAGCGGTCACGGGAGATACGCAGTATTTT.

In its sample, this clone was seen a few times. This chain links TRBV28 with TRBJ2-5; perhaps TRBD2 as D (6 bases). CDR3 length: 13 amino acids. Per germline, CDR1 MDHEN and CDR2 SYDVKM. Deletions cut 6 bases from V and 10 bases from J, with 18 bases between. The CDR3 sequence is CASSIPGGQVQYF. The CDR3 region has the DNA TGTGCCAGCAGCATTCCCGGGGGTCAGGTCCAGTACTTC.

The J gene is TRBJ2-3, the V gene TRBV5-1; no clear D gene. Germline loops: CDR1 SGHRS, CDR2 YFSETQ. The CDR3 is 16 amino acids. Trimming pared 2 bases from V and 4 bases from J, leaving 17 bases between. The chain's CDR3 is CASSLTHQGNADTQYF. CDR3 bases: TGCGCCAGCAGCTTAACCCATCAAGGAAACGCAGATACGCAGTATTTT.

This clone was counted ten times or more. The chain joins TRBV2 to TRBJ2-3; no definite D call. Looked up from germline, CDR1 is SNHLY and CDR2 is FYNNEI. V lost 1 base and J 4 bases, leaving 3 bases between the germline ends. CDR3 length: 12 amino acids. The CDR3 reads CASSEGPDTQYF. CDR3 sequence (DNA): TGTGCCAGCAGTGAAGGGCCAGATACGCAGTATTTT.

The chain has TRBV25-1 and TRBJ2-7, with D tentatively TRBD1 or TRBD2 (6 bases each). Germline assignment: CDR1 MGHDK and CDR2 SYGVNS. The CDR3 runs 15 residues. Trimming removed 4 bases from V and 7 bases from J, with 20 bases in between. The CDR3 DNA is TGTGCCAGCAGTGGCGGGACACGGAGCGTGGGGGAGCAGTACTTC. Its protein is CASSGGTRSVGEQYF.

This rearrangement joins TRBV30 to TRBJ1-6; D gene unclear. V lost 4 bases, J lost 8 bases, and 12 bases lay in between. The germline CDR1 and CDR2 sequences are GTSNPN and SVGIG (reference sequence). This CDR3 comprises 13 residues. The CDR3 DNA follows: TGTGCCTGGAATCGAGGCGTGGATTCACCCCTCCACTTT. This translates into CAWNRGVDSPLHF. Drawing the rest from reference TRBV30 and TRBJ1-6, the complete variable domain is SQTIHQWPATLVQPVGSPLSLECTVEGTSNPNLYWYRQAAGRGLQLLFYSVGIGQISSEVPQNLSASRPQDRQFILSSKKLLLSDSGFYLCAWNRGVDSPLHFGNGTRLTVT.

This clone was seen more than once but under ten times. The rearrangement links TRBV4-1 to TRBJ2-3, with D possibly TRBD1 on 7 matching bases. V was trimmed by 1 base and J by 0 bases, leaving 11 bases between them. Germline CDR1 MGHRA, CDR2 YSYEKL. The CDR3 length is 16 residues. The CDR3 DNA is TGCGCCAGCAGCCAAGCACAGGGGACTAGCACAGATACGCAGTATTTT. Translated, it gives CASSQAQGTSTDTQYF.

This rearrangement joins TRBV30 to TRBJ2-3; no clear D gene. The CDR3 has 11 residues. Trimming stripped 2 bases from V and 6 bases from J, with 6 bases between. The germline CDR1 and CDR2 sequences are GTSNPN and SVGIG (reference sequence). The CDR3, as DNA: TGTGCCTGGAGTCCGTTCGATACGCAGTATTTT. It is translated as CAWSPFDTQYF.

This clone was found a few times. The gene calls are TRBV18 and TRBJ2-3; D is tentatively TRBD1 or TRBD2 (5 bases each). The length of the CDR3 is 14 residues. Germline V gene data show CDR1 as KGHSH and CDR2 as LQKENI. Trimming removed 3 bases at V and 6 bases at J, with 13 bases between. CDR3 region: CASSPGTPRDTQYF. CDR3 DNA: TGTGCCAGCTCACCGGGGACCCCGAGGGATACGCAGTATTTT.

J is TRBJ2-7 and V is TRBV12-5, with TRBD2 identical over 10 bases. CDR1 is LGHNT and CDR2 is FRNRAP in the germline V gene. This CDR3 comprises 16 residues. The V and J ends lost 1 base and 5 bases, in that order; junction bases with no gene match: 8. In DNA, the CDR3 is TGTGCTAGTGGTTTGGAGGCTAGCGGGAGATTGGACGAGCAGTACTTC. The encoded protein is CASGLEASGRLDEQYF.

The chain is built from TRBV5-1 and TRBJ2-5; D remains ambiguous. The CDR3 contains 13 residues. The V and J ends lost 2 bases and 5 bases respectively, with 10 bases between them. Germline V gene sequence: CDR1 SGHRS, CDR2 YFSETQ. This chain's CDR3 is CASSLNDGETQYF. In DNA form, the CDR3 reads TGCGCCAGCAGCTTAAATGATGGGGAGACCCAGTACTTC.

The chain employs TRBV25-1 and TRBJ2-5; 7 bases align to TRBD2. Germline CDR1 reads MGHDK; CDR2 reads SYGVNS. The CDR3 is 14 amino acids. Trimming removed 1 base from V and 4 bases from J; junction bases left unmatched: 3. This chain's CDR3 is CASSELGGRETQYF. The DNA of the CDR3 is TGTGCCAGCAGTGAATTGGGAGGGAGAGAGACCCAGTACTTC.